The sequence of this TCR beta chain was determined in a study of blood T cell repertoires in COVID-19. As for the study in general: Samples came from the United States, Italy and Spain, spanning acute and convalescent COVID-19. Nucleic acid was either cDNA or gDNA, and it came from T cells, B-cell-depleted T cells, or PBMCs.

CDR3 length equals 16 residues. Clones were sequenced by immunoSEQ multiplex PCR, and TCRdb holds only the in-frame ones, with some missing. The table shows roughly 24,000 clones, with approximately 88% occurring only once. The chain combines TRBV21-1 with TRBJ2-5; TRBD2 reflects the table's D call only, with no check against the DNA. TRBV21-1 is assigned pseudogene status. Source material: peripheral blood. The clonotype was recovered from a woman between 65 and 79 years old with active COVID-19. CDR3 residues: CASSKRKAGMEETQYF. The CDR3 DNA reads TGTGCCAGCAGCAAAAGAAAAGCGGGGATGGAGGAGACCCAGTACTTC.